Shown below are 23 T cell receptor beta chains from a single sample sequenced in a study of response to subunit inactivated influenza vaccine. TCRdb reprocessed the RT-PCR reads with MiXCR, giving one entry per CDR3 protein. The sample records around 320,000 distinct CDR3 sequences, roughly 22% being singletons. Material: PBMCs from blood, obtained less than 22 months after vaccination. These receptors were collected from a man in his fifties or sixties who received an inactivated influenza vaccine.

The V and J genes are TRBV28 and TRBJ2-1; D might be TRBD1 or TRBD2, each matching 5 bases. The CDR3 covers 15 residues. Trimming left V 6 bases short and J 7 bases short, with 19 bases between. Looked up from germline, CDR1 is MDHEN and CDR2 is SYDVKM. In nucleotides, the CDR3 is TGTGCCAGCAGAGCCCGGGATCCAGGGTCAAATGAGCAGTTCTTC. Protein product: CASRARDPGSNEQFF.

The rearrangement links TRBV20-1 to TRBJ1-5, with D unresolved. The CDR3 length is 12 residues. V gave up 0 bases and J gave up 9 bases, with 9 bases separating them. Germline assignment: CDR1 DFQATT and CDR2 SNEGSKA (reference sequence). CDR3 sequence (DNA): TGCAGTGCTAGAGATTCGTCGGGGCCCCAGCATTTT. Amino acid sequence: CSARDSSGPQHF.

The chain employs TRBV29-1 and TRBJ1-1, with a possible D match to TRBD1 (5 bases). CDR1 and CDR2 from the germline V gene are SQVTM and ANQGSEA. Trimming pared 6 bases from V and 2 bases from J, leaving 13 bases between. This CDR3 contains 13 residues. CDR3 in amino acids: CSVGGILNTEAFF. The DNA for the CDR3 is TGCAGCGTGGGGGGTATCTTAAACACTGAAGCTTTCTTT.

Only a few counts were recorded for this clonotype. This chain joins TRBV12-3 or TRBV12-4 and TRBJ2-1; D tentatively reads TRBD1 or TRBD2 (5 bases each). Between the trimmed V and J ends, which lost 6 bases and 5 bases, there was a span of 14 bases. The CDR3 is 14 residues long. The CDR3: CASRSGTVNNEQFF. CDR3 DNA sequence: TGTGCCAGCAGGTCCGGGACCGTCAACAATGAGCAGTTCTTC.

The chain uses TRBV12-3 or TRBV12-4 and TRBJ2-1; D may be TRBD2 (5 bases). The V and J ends lost 5 bases and 4 bases respectively, with 9 bases between them. This CDR3 contains 13 residues. The CDR3 reads CASSVRRYNEQFF. CDR3 DNA sequence: TGTGCCAGCAGTGTCAGGAGGTACAATGAGCAGTTCTTC.

This clonotype appeared a few times. The rearrangement joins TRBV12-3 or TRBV12-4 to TRBJ2-7; D is undetermined. This CDR3 has 12 residues. The V end lost 7 bases, the J end lost 4 bases, and 11 bases lay between the germline ends. The CDR3 spells CASKAVGYEQYF. CDR3 nucleotides: TGTGCCAGCAAGGCAGTTGGATACGAGCAGTACTTC.

This clonotype has more than one count but fewer than ten. The rearrangement joins TRBV9 to TRBJ1-5, with D hard to call. The CDR3 extends over 15 amino acids. V lost 0 bases to trimming and J lost 2 bases, with 9 bases between them. Per germline, CDR1 SGDLS and CDR2 YYNGEE. The DNA for the CDR3 is TGTGCCAGCAGCGTAGGCGTGTCGGGCAATCAGCCCCAGCATTTT. Its protein is CASSVGVSGNQPQHF.

This rearrangement joins TRBV5-1 to TRBJ2-1; 15 nucleotides match TRBD2. The CDR3 loop spans 19 amino acids. The trim removed 0 bases at V and 1 base at J, leaving 5 bases unmatched. Germline-derived CDR1 and CDR2 are SGHRS and YFSETQ. The CDR3 is CASSLAAGLAGGSYNEQFF. The CDR3 bases are TGCGCCAGCAGCTTGGCAGCGGGACTAGCGGGGGGATCCTACAATGAGCAGTTCTTC.

This clonotype was counted ten times or more. V and J are TRBV7-2 and TRBJ1-5, with D possibly being TRBD1 (5 bases). Germline CDR1 reads SGHTA; CDR2 reads FQGNSA. V was cut by 0 bases and J by 3 bases, with 9 bases left in between. This CDR3 is built from 15 residues. CDR3 nucleotides: TGTGCCAGCAGCTTAGCGGGGGGAAACAATCAGCCCCAGCATTTT. Its protein product is CASSLAGGNNQPQHF.

This chain joins TRBV6-2 or TRBV6-3 and TRBJ1-1, with D unresolved. CDR1 and CDR2 (germline): MNHEY, SVGEGT. Trimming cost V 10 bases and J 4 bases, with 7 bases left between them. The CDR3 is 10 residues long. CDR3 amino acids: CANDTTEAFF. CDR3 DNA: TGTGCCAACGACACCACTGAAGCTTTCTTT.

The chain combines TRBV2 with TRBJ2-1, with 9 bases aligning to TRBD2. Trimming removed 1 base from V and 4 bases from J; junction bases left unmatched: 11. The CDR3 loop spans 18 amino acids. In germline, CDR1 is SNHLY, CDR2 FYNNEI. The CDR3 protein is CASSEEGWRGREYNEQFF. The CDR3 nucleotides are TGTGCCAGCAGTGAAGAAGGATGGCGCGGGAGGGAATACAATGAGCAGTTCTTC.

This clonotype was counted a few times. The rearrangement uses TRBV4-2 and TRBJ1-3; D is uncertain. Germline lookup yields CDR1 LGHNA and CDR2 YNFKEQ. The V gene lost 0 bases and the J gene lost 0 bases, with 12 bases spanning the gap. The CDR3 spans 17 residues. The CDR3 DNA follows: TGTGCCAGCAGCCAAGACGCCCCCAGGACCTCTGGAAACACCATATATTTT. Its protein is CASSQDAPRTSGNTIYF.

There are many counts of this clonotype. The chain has TRBV6-1 and TRBJ1-5, with TRBD1 matching 7 bases. The germline V gene has CDR1 MNHNS and CDR2 SASEGT. The CDR3 totals 14 residues. Unmatched junction bases numbered 9, after V lost 6 bases and J lost 7 bases. CDR3 region: CASSRNRGRQPQHF. The DNA of the CDR3 is TGTGCCAGCAGCCGAAACAGGGGACGGCAGCCCCAGCATTTT.

Many counts were recorded for this clonotype. The chain combines TRBV20-1 with TRBJ1-2; a weak D match, TRBD1 (5 bases). V lost 6 bases and J lost 2, with 16 bases in between. The CDR3 sequence is 14 residues long. Germline V gives CDR1 DFQATT, CDR2 SNEGSKA (reference sequence). CDR3 protein: CSAGTDRSNYGYTF. DNA of the CDR3: TGCAGTGCAGGGACCGACCGATCCAACTATGGCTACACCTTC.

The gene calls are TRBV7-6 and TRBJ1-4; D is undetermined. The CDR3 length is 13 residues. The ends were cut back, 5 bases at V and 3 bases at J, with 7 bases in the middle. CDR1 and CDR2 (germline): SGHVS, FNYEAQ. CDR3 amino acids: CASSPSPNEKLFF. CDR3 DNA sequence: TGTGCCAGCAGCCCATCCCCTAATGAAAAACTGTTTTTT. The variable domain in full, completed from reference TRBV7-6 and TRBJ1-4, reads GAGVSQSPRYKVTKRGQDVALRCDPISGHVSLYWYRQALGQGPEFLTYFNYEAQQDKSGLPNDRFSAERPEGSISTLTIQRTEQRDSAMYRCASSPSPNEKLFFGSGTQLSVL.

This clonotype was counted many times. The genes are TRBV10-3 and TRBJ1-5; D might be TRBD1 (5 bases). CDR3 length: 15 residues. The V gene lost 5 bases and the J gene lost 2 bases, with 13 bases spanning the gap. Germline V lookup: CDR1 ENHRY, CDR2 SYGVKD. CDR3 sequence: CAISSQGTGNQPQHF. The DNA for the CDR3 is TGTGCCATCAGTTCTCAGGGAACGGGCAATCAGCCCCAGCATTTT.

This clonotype has a handful of counts. The chain couples TRBV6-5 to TRBJ1-4; D not certain. The germline V gene has CDR1 MNHEY and CDR2 SVGAGI. CDR3 length: 14 amino acids. With 1 base removed from V and 8 bases from J, the gap between germline ends came to 11 bases. CDR3 protein: CASSYWVASEKLFF. The CDR3 DNA follows: TGTGCCAGCAGTTACTGGGTGGCTTCAGAAAAACTGTTTTTT.

Many counts were recorded for this clonotype. The CDR3 sequence: CASSERPGHTNSPLHF. CDR3 DNA: TGTGCCAGCAGCGAAAGGCCGGGACATACAAATTCACCCCTCCACTTT. This sequence joins TRBV9 and TRBJ1-6; TRBD1 is a possible D gene (6 bases). The CDR3 extends over 16 amino acids. Trimming pared 3 bases from V and 7 bases from J, leaving 17 bases between. Germline loops: CDR1 SGDLS, CDR2 YYNGEE.

This clonotype came up many times. This sequence joins TRBV4-1 and TRBJ1-2; D is ambiguous. The CDR3 has 16 amino acids. V lost 0 bases, J lost 1 base, and 12 bases lay in between. The germline V gene encodes CDR1 MGHRA and CDR2 YSYEKL. The CDR3 DNA reads as TGCGCCAGCAGCCAAGAGGAGAGTTTAGTTAACTATGGCTACACCTTC. It is translated as CASSQEESLVNYGYTF.

This clonotype was seen a handful of times. This chain links TRBV20-1 with TRBJ1-5; D is perhaps TRBD1 (5 bases). CDR3 length equals 16 residues. Germline values: CDR1 DFQATT, CDR2 SNEGSKA (reference sequence). V lost 1 base to trimming and J lost 3 bases, with 16 bases between them. The chain's CDR3 is CSARGGRAINNQPQHF. Here the CDR3 DNA reads TGCAGTGCTAGAGGGGGCAGGGCGATTAACAATCAGCCCCAGCATTTT.

In this sample, this clonotype turned up many times. The rearrangement uses TRBV29-1 and TRBJ2-7, with D uncertain. Germline V gene data show CDR1 as SQVTM and CDR2 as ANQGSEA. CDR3 length: 12 amino acids. Trimming shortened V by 4 bases and J by 1 base, and 8 bases separated the two germline ends. CDR3 amino acids: CSVGAPSYEQYF. Here the CDR3 DNA reads TGCAGCGTTGGAGCCCCGTCCTACGAGCAGTACTTC.

The table lists this clonotype with a few counts. This chain joins TRBV29-1 and TRBJ2-5, with D possibly matching TRBD2 (5 bases). The germline V and J ends were trimmed by 0 bases and 4 bases, with 9 bases remaining between them. Per the germline V gene, CDR1 is SQVTM and CDR2 is ANQGSEA. The CDR3 covers 13 residues. In DNA form, the CDR3 reads TGCAGCGTTGAAGAAGTAGGGAGAGAGACCCAGTACTTC. Its protein is CSVEEVGRETQYF.

A few counts support this clonotype. J is TRBJ1-1 and V is TRBV27, with D unresolved. From germline, CDR1 is MNHEY and CDR2 SMNVEV (reference sequence). This CDR3 spans 16 amino acids. Deletions cut 2 bases from V and 6 bases from J, with 19 bases between. The CDR3 region is CASSLMGNGRFAEAFF. The CDR3, as DNA: TGTGCCAGCAGTTTAATGGGTAATGGGAGGTTTGCTGAAGCTTTCTTT.